The present T cell receptor beta chain was sequenced within a study of T cell responses to AZD1222 COVID-19 vaccine. Study-wide points: Nearly half of spike-specific TCRs reportedly go after variant regions that carry no mutations. At baseline, seropositivity was found in only a handful of AZD1222 recipients. Possibly, clonal diversity was underestimated; donors were largely white British and included more females.

For this clone: Its cognate antigen is unknown.

The V and J ends lost 4 bases and 0 bases respectively, with 16 bases between them. The CDR3 is 17 residues long. Germline assignment: CDR1 KGHSH and CDR2 LQKENI. Assay: immunoSEQ multiplex PCR; the TCRdb copy retains only in-frame clones and omits some. This table holds about 120,000 clones, around 90% found once. This TCR came from an adult who received the AZD1222 COVID-19 vaccine. This rearrangement joins TRBV18 to TRBJ1-5, with D possibly TRBD1 on 5 matching bases. The specimen comprised peripheral blood, sampled 28 days after the second AZD1222 dose. CDR3 amino acids: CASSREPGGYSNQPQHF. The CDR3 DNA reads as TGTGCCAGCTCACGAGAACCCGGGGGGTATAGCAATCAGCCCCAGCATTTT.